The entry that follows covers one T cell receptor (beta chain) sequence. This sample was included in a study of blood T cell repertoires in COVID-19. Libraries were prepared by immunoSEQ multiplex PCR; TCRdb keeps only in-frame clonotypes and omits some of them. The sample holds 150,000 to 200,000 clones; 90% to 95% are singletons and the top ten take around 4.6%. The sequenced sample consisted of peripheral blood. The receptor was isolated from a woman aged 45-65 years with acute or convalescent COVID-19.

The CDR3 sequence: CASSFTGNTEAFF. CDR3 nucleotides: TGTGCCAGCAGCTTTACAGGTAACACTGAAGCTTTCTTT. The chain has TRBV5-4 and TRBJ1-1, with D possibly TRBD1 on 5 matching bases. Germline lookup yields CDR1 SGHNT and CDR2 YYREEE (reference sequence). V was shortened by 2 bases and J by 2 bases, with 7 bases between the two germline ends. The CDR3 sequence is 13 residues long.